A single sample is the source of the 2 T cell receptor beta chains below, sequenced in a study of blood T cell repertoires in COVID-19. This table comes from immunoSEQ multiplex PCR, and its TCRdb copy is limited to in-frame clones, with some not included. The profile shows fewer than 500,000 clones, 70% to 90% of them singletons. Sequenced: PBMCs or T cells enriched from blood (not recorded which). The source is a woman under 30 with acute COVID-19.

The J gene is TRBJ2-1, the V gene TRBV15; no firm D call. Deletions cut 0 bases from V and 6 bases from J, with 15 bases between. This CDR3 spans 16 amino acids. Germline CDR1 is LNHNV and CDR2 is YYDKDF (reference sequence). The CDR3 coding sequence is TGTGCCACCAGCAGAGATCAGTTAAAGCGCAGCAATGAGCAGTTCTTC. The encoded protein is CATSRDQLKRSNEQFF.

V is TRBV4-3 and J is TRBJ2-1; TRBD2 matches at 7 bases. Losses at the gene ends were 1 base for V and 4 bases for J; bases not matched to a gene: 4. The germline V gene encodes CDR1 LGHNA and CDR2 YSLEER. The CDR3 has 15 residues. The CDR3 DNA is TGCGCCAGCAGCCAAGTGGGGGGGTCGTACAATGAGCAGTTCTTC. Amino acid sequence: CASSQVGGSYNEQFF.